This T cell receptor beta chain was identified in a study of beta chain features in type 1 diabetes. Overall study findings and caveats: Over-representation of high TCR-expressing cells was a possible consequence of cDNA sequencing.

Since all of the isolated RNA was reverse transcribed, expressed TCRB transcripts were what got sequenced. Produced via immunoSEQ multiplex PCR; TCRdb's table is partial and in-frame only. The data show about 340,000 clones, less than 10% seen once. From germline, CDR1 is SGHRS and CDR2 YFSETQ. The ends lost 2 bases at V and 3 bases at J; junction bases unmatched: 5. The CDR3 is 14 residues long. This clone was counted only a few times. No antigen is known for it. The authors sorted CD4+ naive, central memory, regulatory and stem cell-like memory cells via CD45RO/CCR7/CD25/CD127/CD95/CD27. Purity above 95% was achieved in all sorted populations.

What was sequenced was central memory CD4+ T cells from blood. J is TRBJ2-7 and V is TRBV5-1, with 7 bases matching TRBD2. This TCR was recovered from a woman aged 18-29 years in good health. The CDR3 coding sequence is TGCGCCAGCAGCTTTTTCGGGGGGAGCTACGAGCAGTACTTC. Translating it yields CASSFFGGSYEQYF.